The 5 T cell receptor beta chains reported below all come from one sample, sequenced in a study of CD8 T cells in Susac syndrome. An input of roughly 0.5 to 1 ug of RNA was subjected to reverse transcription using random hexamers. TCRdb passed the immunoSEQ multiplex PCR reads through MiXCR, listing each CDR3 protein once. The sample consists of some 400,000 distinct CDR3 sequences, about 85% of them appearing once. The source material was CD8+ T cells from PBMCs. The receptors shown here come from a human donor with multiple sclerosis.

The chain joins TRBV18 to TRBJ2-7; D is undetermined. Germline V CDR1 and CDR2: KGHSH, LQKENI. The CDR3 length is 13 residues. Trimming shortened V by 2 bases and J by 6 bases, and 11 bases separated the two germline ends. In nucleotides, the CDR3 is TGTGCCAGCTCACCATTTTCTTGGTTCGAGCAGTACTTC. The encoded protein is CASSPFSWFEQYF.

The rearrangement uses TRBV4-1 and TRBJ2-2; D unclear. Trimming left V 0 bases short and J 2 bases short, with 7 bases between. The CDR3 runs 15 residues. Per germline, CDR1 MGHRA and CDR2 YSYEKL. CDR3 protein: CASSQEPRNTGELFF. The CDR3 bases are TGCGCCAGCAGCCAAGAGCCGCGCAACACCGGGGAGCTGTTTTTT.

The chain links TRBV30 to TRBJ1-1; D uncertain. This CDR3 is 13 amino acids long. V was cut by 3 bases and J by 2 bases, with 10 bases left in between. Per the germline V gene, CDR1 is GTSNPN and CDR2 is SVGIG (reference sequence). Written as DNA, the CDR3 is TGTGCCTGGAGCCCGGTCTTAAACACTGAAGCTTTCTTT. This gives the protein CAWSPVLNTEAFF. Full variable domain (rest looked up from reference TRBV30 and TRBJ1-1): SQTIHQWPATLVQPVGSPLSLECTVEGTSNPNLYWYRQAAGRGLQLLFYSVGIGQISSEVPQNLSASRPQDRQFILSSKKLLLSDSGFYLCAWSPVLNTEAFFGQGTRLTVV.

The gene calls are TRBV7-9 and TRBJ2-1; D unresolved. The V gene's germline CDR1 is SEHNR and CDR2 FQNEAQ (reference sequence). V was clipped by 4 bases and J by 8 bases, with 6 bases between them. The CDR3 consists of 11 residues. The CDR3 coding sequence is TGTGCCAGCAGCTACCGGGATGAGCAGTTCTTC. Its protein product is CASSYRDEQFF.

CDR3 sequence reads: CASSPGSAVWETQYF. CDR3 coding DNA: TGTGCCAGCAGCCCGGGATCGGCTGTATGGGAGACCCAGTACTTC. This chain joins TRBV5-6 and TRBJ2-5, with D possibly matching TRBD2 (5 bases). The CDR3 is made up of 15 amino acids. The germline gives CDR1 SGHDT, CDR2 YYEEEE. V lost 4 bases and J lost 5, with 18 bases in between.